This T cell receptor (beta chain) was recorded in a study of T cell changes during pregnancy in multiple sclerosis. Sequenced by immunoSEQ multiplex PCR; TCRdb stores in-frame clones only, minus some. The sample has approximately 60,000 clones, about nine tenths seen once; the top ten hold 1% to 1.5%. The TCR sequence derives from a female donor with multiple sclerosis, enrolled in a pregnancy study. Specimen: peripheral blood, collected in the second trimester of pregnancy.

CDR3 sequence reads: CASSESRTGRYEQYF. In DNA form, the CDR3 reads TGCGCCAGCAGTGAGTCGCGGACAGGGCGCTACGAGCAGTACTTC. This rearrangement joins TRBV10-1 to TRBJ2-7, with TRBD1 matching 8 bases. This CDR3 spans 15 amino acids. V trimming: 0 bases; J trimming: 3 bases; junction bases outside the gene matches: 4. The V gene's germline CDR1 is WNHNN and CDR2 SYGVQD (reference sequence).